The 27 T cell receptor beta chains given below trace back to one sample, sequenced in a study of blood T cell repertoires in COVID-19. Sequencing used immunoSEQ multiplex PCR; TCRdb keeps in-frame clones, though not all of them. The data show some 250,000 clones, about 86% seen once. The specimen was peripheral blood. The receptor set was obtained from a man in his forties with active or convalescent COVID-19.

This clone was observed a single time. The rearrangement links TRBV6-5 to TRBJ2-4, with 7 bases aligning to TRBD2. The CDR3 totals 13 residues. From germline, CDR1 is MNHEY and CDR2 SVGAGI. The junction had 9 bases not matched to a gene; V was cut back by 7 bases and J by 9 bases. CDR3 loop: CASIGSGSFIQYF. The CDR3 DNA is TGTGCCAGCATAGGTAGCGGGTCGTTCATTCAGTACTTC.

The rearrangement links TRBV4-1 to TRBJ2-1; TRBD2 matches at 11 bases. The V gene's germline CDR1 is MGHRA and CDR2 YSYEKL. Unmatched junction bases numbered 8, after V lost 4 bases and J lost 6 bases. The CDR3 consists of 16 residues. CDR3: CASSRQWGTSGNEQFF. The CDR3 DNA is TGCGCCAGCAGCCGCCAATGGGGGACTAGCGGCAATGAGCAGTTCTTC.

This clone came up once. The V call is TRBV3-1 (or the pseudogene TRBV3-2), the J call TRBJ1-2; 7 nucleotides match TRBD1. Losses at the gene ends were 8 bases for V and 6 bases for J; bases not matched to a gene: 6. CDR1 LGHDT and CDR2 YNNKEL come from the germline V gene (reference sequence). The CDR3 covers 12 residues. CDR3 sequence reads: CASRQGSHGYTF. Written as DNA, the CDR3 is TGTGCCAGCCGACAGGGCTCCCATGGCTACACCTTC.

The chain links TRBV5-1 to TRBJ2-3; TRBD1 aligns across 10 bases. The CDR3 covers 15 residues. V shed 1 base, J shed 3 bases, and the junction held 2 bases outside the gene matches. Germline-derived CDR1 and CDR2 are SGHRS and YFSETQ. CDR3 DNA: TGCGCCAGCAGCTTGCGACAGGGGGCTACAGATACGCAGTATTTT. This codes for CASSLRQGATDTQYF.

This chain connects TRBV4-1 to TRBJ1-1; D uncertain. The CDR3 has 14 amino acids. Germline V gives CDR1 MGHRA, CDR2 YSYEKL. V was cut by 2 bases and J by 3 bases, with 10 bases left in between. CDR3 sequence reads: CASSQTEGYTEAFF. The CDR3 nucleotides read TGCGCCAGCAGCCAAACGGAGGGTTACACTGAAGCTTTCTTT.

The rearrangement joins TRBV6-5 to TRBJ2-7, with no clear D. Germline CDR1 reads MNHEY; CDR2 reads SVGAGI. Deletions cut 6 bases from V and 0 bases from J, with 12 bases between. The length of the CDR3 is 14 residues. This CDR3 reads CASSAYSTSYEQYF. The CDR3 DNA follows: TGTGCCAGCAGCGCCTATTCTACCTCCTACGAGCAGTACTTC.

The CDR3 DNA is TGTGCCAGCGCGCCGCTCAGGGGGGTGTTGGGGCAGTACTTC. Protein: CASAPLRGVLGQYF. The chain uses TRBV6-5 and TRBJ2-7; weak D call: TRBD1 (7 bases). The germline gives CDR1 MNHEY, CDR2 SVGAGI. The CDR3 is made up of 14 amino acids. Trimming stripped 8 bases from V and 9 bases from J, with 23 bases between.

The chain is built from TRBV3-1 (or the pseudogene TRBV3-2) and TRBJ1-2; 7 nucleotides align to TRBD1. Germline CDR1 and CDR2: LGHDT and YNNKEL (reference sequence). Trimming at V came to 4 bases and at J to 8 bases, leaving 10 bases not matched to a gene. The CDR3 has 14 residues. Here the CDR3 reads CASSPGTATGGYTF. CDR3 nucleotides: TGTGCCAGCAGCCCGGGGACAGCCACGGGAGGCTACACCTTC.

The chain joins TRBV7-2 to TRBJ2-1; D is unclear. This CDR3 spans 16 amino acids. V dropped 3 bases and J dropped 7 bases, with 19 bases sitting between them. CDR1 is SGHTA, CDR2 FQGNSA, per germline. The CDR3 DNA follows: TGTGCCAGCAGCTTGGTTGTGCGAGCATCCAGGAATGAGCAGTTCTTC. Protein sequence: CASSLVVRASRNEQFF.

The J gene is TRBJ1-2, the V gene TRBV5-6; TRBD1 matches 9 bases. The CDR3 has 13 amino acids. V lost 3 bases and J lost 4; bases outside the gene matches: 1. The germline gives CDR1 SGHDT, CDR2 YYEEEE. The CDR3 spells CASSSTGGYGYTF. In nucleotides, the CDR3 is TGTGCCAGCAGCTCGACAGGGGGCTATGGCTACACCTTC.

The table lists this clone with a count of one. This chain joins TRBV11-2 and TRBJ2-1, with D tentatively TRBD2 (6 bases). Germline values: CDR1 SGHAT, CDR2 FQNNGV. This CDR3 region has 16 residues. Trimming cost V 5 bases and J 6 bases, with 20 bases left between them. The CDR3 loop reads CASSPSSDTPSNEQFF. Here the CDR3 DNA reads TGTGCCAGCAGCCCCTCTAGCGACACACCCTCCAATGAGCAGTTCTTC.

V is TRBV4-1 and J is TRBJ2-1, with TRBD2 matching over 7 bases. This CDR3 is 15 amino acids long. The V gene end was trimmed by 1 base and the J gene end by 3 bases; junction bases not matched to a gene: 3. Looked up from germline, CDR1 is MGHRA and CDR2 is YSYEKL. In DNA form, the CDR3 reads TGCGCCAGCAGCCAAGGGGGAGGGGACTACAATGAGCAGTTCTTC. Protein product: CASSQGGGDYNEQFF.

The chain combines TRBV11-3 with TRBJ1-3; D is perhaps TRBD1 (5 bases). The length of the CDR3 is 15 residues. Germline CDR1 SGHNT, CDR2 YENEEA. V was cut by 5 bases and J by 3 bases, with 14 bases left in between. CDR3 sequence (DNA): TGTGCCAGCAGCCCGGCCGGGGGATATGGAAACACCATATATTTT. This translates into CASSPAGGYGNTIYF.

This chain joins TRBV3-1 (or the pseudogene TRBV3-2) and TRBJ2-1, with 9 bases matching TRBD2. The CDR3 covers 15 residues. The junction had 4 bases not matched to a gene; V was cut back by 5 bases and J by 2 bases. CDR1 LGHDT and CDR2 YNNKEL come from the germline V gene (reference sequence). The CDR3 loop reads CASSEGLAPYNEQFF. The CDR3 DNA sequence: TGTGCCAGCAGCGAGGGACTAGCACCCTACAATGAGCAGTTCTTC.

The chain couples TRBV10-3 to TRBJ1-1; 8 bases align to TRBD1. This CDR3 has 14 residues. J gave up 2 bases and V 2 bases, and 1 base lay outside the gene matches. Germline values: CDR1 ENHRY, CDR2 SYGVKD. DNA for the CDR3: TGTGCCATCAGTGAGACAGGGGGTAACACTGAAGCTTTCTTT. Encoded protein: CAISETGGNTEAFF.

The CDR3 sequence is CASSWTGEHYGYTF. CDR3 coding DNA: TGTGCCAGTAGTTGGACAGGAGAACACTATGGCTACACCTTC. J is TRBJ1-2 and V is TRBV19; 7 bases agree with TRBD1. Per the germline V gene, CDR1 is LNHDA and CDR2 is SQIVND (reference sequence). Unmatched junction bases numbered 6, after V lost 5 bases and J lost 3 bases. The CDR3 loop spans 14 amino acids.

This clone was seen a single time. The V and J genes are TRBV12-2 and TRBJ1-5. TRBV12-2 is labeled a pseudogene. The CDR3 sequence is 13 residues long. CDR3 amino acids: CASRLGVFQPQHF. CDR3 bases: TGTGCAAGTCGCTTAGGTGTATTTCAGCCCCAGCATTTT.

The chain has TRBV5-1 and TRBJ2-1; perhaps TRBD1 as D (6 bases). The CDR3 runs to 14 residues. The V gene lost 0 bases and the J gene lost 4 bases, with 8 bases spanning the gap. Germline V gives CDR1 SGHRS, CDR2 YFSETQ. The CDR3 DNA is TGCGCCAGCAGCTTGGGACAGGATTACAATGAGCAGTTCTTC. Its translation: CASSLGQDYNEQFF.

This clone was recorded only once. CDR3 in amino acids: CASVPWDRGVLEGNQPQHF. The CDR3 DNA reads TGTGCTAGTGTTCCTTGGGACAGGGGAGTATTGGAAGGCAATCAGCCCCAGCATTTT. The J gene is TRBJ1-5, the V gene TRBV12-5, with 10 bases identical to TRBD1. Germline V gives CDR1 LGHNT, CDR2 FRNRAP. The CDR3 sequence is 19 residues long. The V gene end was trimmed by 7 bases and the J gene end by 2 bases; junction bases not matched to a gene: 17.

V usage is TRBV7-2 and J usage is TRBJ1-4, with D tentatively TRBD1 (5 bases). V dropped 1 base and J dropped 8 bases, with 14 bases sitting between them. The germline V gene encodes CDR1 SGHTA and CDR2 FQGNSA. The CDR3 has 15 amino acids. CDR3 bases: TGTGCCAGCAGCTTAGTGGCAGGGTCGAGGGAAAAACTGTTTTTT. Translating it yields CASSLVAGSREKLFF. The complete variable domain, with remaining parts taken from reference TRBV7-2 and TRBJ1-4, reads GAGVSQSPSNKVTEKGKDVELRCDPISGHTALYWYRQSLGQGLEFLIYFQGNSAPDKSGLPSDRFSAERTGGSVSTLTIQRTQQEDSAVYLCASSLVAGSREKLFFGSGTQLSVL.

CDR3 loop: CASSSRTVSYEQYF. CDR3 nucleotide sequence: TGTGCCAGCAGCTCCCGGACAGTCTCCTACGAGCAGTACTTC. The chain is built from TRBV5-6 and TRBJ2-7; perhaps TRBD1 as D (6 bases). Germline values: CDR1 SGHDT, CDR2 YYEEEE. The CDR3 spans 14 residues. V shed 3 bases and J shed 0 bases, with 10 bases lying between them.

The chain uses TRBV7-3 and TRBJ2-7, with a tentative D call TRBD1 (5 bases). Germline values: CDR1 SGHTA, CDR2 FQGTGA. V was pared by 5 bases and J by 4 bases, with 12 bases between. The CDR3 has 13 amino acids. The DNA of the CDR3 is TGTGCCAGCAGCCTTGACAGAAATTACGAGCAGTACTTC. Translation: CASSLDRNYEQYF.

This clone was seen a handful of times. This sequence joins TRBV30 and TRBJ1-1; D is undetermined. Trimming removed 2 bases from V and 5 bases from J, with 6 bases in between. This CDR3 is 11 amino acids long. Per germline, CDR1 GTSNPN and CDR2 SVGIG (reference sequence). CDR3 in amino acids: CAWSYETEAFF. For the CDR3, the DNA is TGTGCCTGGAGTTATGAGACTGAAGCTTTCTTT.

Only a few counts were recorded for this clone. The chain carries TRBV28 and TRBJ1-1, with TRBD1 matching over 7 bases. The junction had 14 bases not matched to a gene; V was cut back by 7 bases and J by 0 bases. Germline V lookup: CDR1 MDHEN, CDR2 SYDVKM. This CDR3 has 17 amino acids. For the CDR3, the DNA is TGTGCCAGCAATACTCATGGAAAAGGGGGCGTGAACACTGAAGCTTTCTTT. Translated, it gives CASNTHGKGGVNTEAFF.

This clone was seen a handful of times. The CDR3 protein is CASSPRPGQGYTEAFF. In DNA, the CDR3 is TGTGCCAGCAGCCCTCGACCGGGACAGGGGTATACTGAAGCTTTCTTT. V usage is TRBV6-2 or TRBV6-3 and J usage is TRBJ1-1; 10 bases are a match to TRBD1. With V trimmed by 6 bases and J by 5 bases, 12 bases remained unmatched. The CDR3 length is 16 residues. Germline CDR1 is MNHEY and CDR2 is SVGEGT.

J is TRBJ1-5 and V is TRBV6-2 or TRBV6-3; 7 bases line up with TRBD1. CDR3 size: 17 residues. Germline-derived CDR1 and CDR2 are MNHEY and SVGEGT. Trimming removed 0 bases from V and 0 bases from J; junction bases left unmatched: 5. The CDR3 DNA reads TGTGCCAGCAGTTACTCGTACAGGGGTTATAGCAATCAGCCCCAGCATTTT. Its protein is CASSYSYRGYSNQPQHF.

The V call is TRBV4-1, the J call TRBJ1-3; TRBD1 agrees at 9 bases. After removal of 5 bases from V and 2 bases from J, the junction contained 4 bases not matched to a gene. CDR3 length: 15 residues. The germline CDR1 and CDR2 sequences are MGHRA and YSYEKL. The CDR3 loop reads CASSSGDRAGNTIYF. CDR3 in DNA: TGCGCCAGCAGCTCGGGGGACAGGGCTGGAAACACCATATATTTT.